Described below is a single T cell receptor (beta chain) sequence and its context. The germline V gene encodes CDR1 MDHEN and CDR2 SYDVKM. This CDR3 is built from 13 residues. V was pared by 3 bases and J by 0 bases, with 5 bases between. This entry belongs to a study of blood T cell repertoires in COVID-19. Study in general: Sources were T cells, B-cell-depleted T cells, or PBMCs; the material itself was cDNA or gDNA.

Data came from immunoSEQ multiplex PCR; TCRdb stores just in-frame clones and leaves some out. The sample carries about 230,000 clones, approximately 90% recorded once. The rearrangement uses TRBV28 and TRBJ1-1; no firm D call. The TCR sequence derives from a man in his fifties or sixties with COVID-19, enrolled during active disease. The sample was peripheral blood. The CDR3 bases are TGTGCCAGCAGTTTCTCTATGAACACTGAAGCTTTCTTT. Translated: CASSFSMNTEAFF.